Listed here are 11 T cell receptor beta chains from one sample, sequenced in a study of T-cell memory formation after mild COVID-19. MiXCR was run by TCRdb on the 5' RACE reads, yielding one entry per CDR3 protein. The sample consists of 110,000 to 150,000 distinct CDR3 sequences, about 25% of them appearing once. Sample: PBMCs or a T cell subset sorted from them (not recorded which). Receptors originate from an adult woman who had mild COVID-19 (a few samples of this study predate the infection). Cell type and time point are not known.

The gene calls are TRBV19 and TRBJ1-2, with a tentative D call TRBD1 (6 bases). The germline CDR1 and CDR2 sequences are LNHDA and SQIVND (reference sequence). Trimming pared 4 bases from V and 1 base from J, leaving 19 bases between. The CDR3 totals 17 residues. Here the CDR3 reads CASSTGLGASGNYGYTF. CDR3 nucleotide sequence: TGTGCCAGTAGTACTGGACTGGGGGCATCGGGTAACTATGGCTACACCTTC. The full variable domain, completed using reference TRBV19 and TRBJ1-2, is DGGITQSPKYLFRKEGQNVTLSCEQNLNHDAMYWYRQDPGQGLRLIYYSQIVNDFQKGDIAEGYSVSREKKESFPLTVTSAQKNPTAFYLCASSTGLGASGNYGYTFGSGTRLTVV.

This chain uses TRBV7-9 with TRBJ2-3; D is unclear. Trimming pared 4 bases from V and 0 bases from J, leaving 5 bases between. Germline loops: CDR1 SEHNR, CDR2 FQNEAQ (reference sequence). The CDR3 runs to 13 residues. The CDR3 DNA sequence: TGTGCCAGCAGCTCCGACAGCACAGATACGCAGTATTTT. Translated, it gives CASSSDSTDTQYF.

This clonotype occurred many times. This chain links TRBV29-1 with TRBJ1-2; 7 bases line up with TRBD1. The CDR3 runs to 12 residues. The V and J ends lost 4 bases and 6 bases, in that order; junction bases with no gene match: 5. Germline-derived CDR1 and CDR2 are SQVTM and ANQGSEA. CDR3 nucleotides: TGCAGCGTTGTGACAGGGATTAATGGCTACACCTTC. Its translation is CSVVTGINGYTF.

This sequence joins TRBV7-9 and TRBJ1-2; D remains unclear. CDR3 size: 12 residues. CDR1 and CDR2 (germline): SEHNR, FQNEAQ (reference sequence). Trimming took off 3 bases at V and 6 bases at J, with 8 bases between the two ends. The CDR3 DNA is TGTGCCAGCAGCTTGCCGTGGGATGGCTACACCTTC. This gives the protein CASSLPWDGYTF.

The V and J genes are TRBV4-2 and TRBJ1-1, with D unclear. Trimming shortened V by 3 bases and J by 5 bases, and 13 bases separated the two germline ends. The CDR3 has 14 residues. Germline CDR1 LGHNA, CDR2 YNFKEQ. CDR3 loop: CASSHRAEGTEAFF. The CDR3 DNA reads TGTGCCAGCAGCCACCGGGCCGAGGGAACTGAAGCTTTCTTT.

This clonotype was counted a few times. The chain has TRBV5-5 and TRBJ2-1; D assignment may be TRBD1 or TRBD2 (5 bases each). This CDR3 spans 15 amino acids. Looked up from germline, CDR1 is SGHKS and CDR2 is YYEKEE (reference sequence). V gave up 0 bases and J gave up 2 bases, with 9 bases separating them. In DNA form, the CDR3 reads TGTGCCAGCAGCTTGGGTGTGGGACCCTACAATGAGCAGTTCTTC. This codes for CASSLGVGPYNEQFF.

The chain couples TRBV29-1 to TRBJ1-1, with D uncertain. The CDR3 is 12 amino acids. The ends were cut back, 2 bases at V and 4 bases at J, with 8 bases in the middle. Germline CDR1 reads SQVTM; CDR2 reads ANQGSEA. CDR3 in amino acids: CSVETQFTEAFF. In DNA, the CDR3 is TGCAGCGTTGAAACCCAGTTCACTGAAGCTTTCTTT. The full variable domain, with the rest looked up from reference TRBV29-1 and TRBJ1-1, is SAVISQKPSRDICQRGTSLTIQCQVDSQVTMMFWYRQQPGQSLTLIATANQGSEATYESGFVIDKFPISRPNLTFSTLTVSNMSPEDSSIYLCSVETQFTEAFFGQGTRLTVV.

Ten or more counts support this clonotype. The chain recombines TRBV11-2 with TRBJ2-1; D perhaps matches TRBD1 (5 bases). CDR1 is SGHAT and CDR2 is FQNNGV in the germline V gene. The CDR3 extends over 15 amino acids. The ends were cut back, 7 bases at V and 8 bases at J, with 21 bases in the middle. The CDR3 loop reads CASISAREYGDEQFF. In DNA, the CDR3 is TGTGCCAGCATCTCCGCCAGGGAATATGGGGATGAGCAGTTCTTC.

Only one count was recorded for this clonotype. The CDR3 loop reads CSAIPLGGNTGELFF. The CDR3 DNA reads as TGCAGTGCGATACCGCTAGGGGGGAACACCGGGGAGCTGTTTTTT. The chain recombines TRBV20-1 with TRBJ2-2, with a possible D match to TRBD1 (6 bases). The CDR3 is 15 residues long. Germline V gene sequence: CDR1 DFQATT, CDR2 SNEGSKA (reference sequence). V was clipped by 6 bases and J by 1 base, with 15 bases between them.

Only one count was recorded for this clonotype. The rearrangement uses TRBV6-2 or TRBV6-3 and TRBJ1-2, with D perhaps matching TRBD1 (6 bases). Germline V gives CDR1 MNHEY, CDR2 SVGEGT. This CDR3 contains 12 residues. V was trimmed by 4 bases and J by 10 bases, leaving 13 bases between them. CDR3 in DNA: TGTGCCAGCAGTTCCGACAGGTTAGACTACACCTTC. This sequence encodes CASSSDRLDYTF.

Only a few counts were recorded for this clonotype. The chain employs TRBV12-3 or TRBV12-4 and TRBJ1-3, with D perhaps TRBD1 (5 bases). V was trimmed by 4 bases and J by 0 bases, leaving 13 bases between them. The CDR3 covers 16 residues. The DNA of the CDR3 is TGTGCCAGCAGTTCCCCTCCAGGGATCTCTGGAAACACCATATATTTT. Translated, it gives CASSSPPGISGNTIYF.